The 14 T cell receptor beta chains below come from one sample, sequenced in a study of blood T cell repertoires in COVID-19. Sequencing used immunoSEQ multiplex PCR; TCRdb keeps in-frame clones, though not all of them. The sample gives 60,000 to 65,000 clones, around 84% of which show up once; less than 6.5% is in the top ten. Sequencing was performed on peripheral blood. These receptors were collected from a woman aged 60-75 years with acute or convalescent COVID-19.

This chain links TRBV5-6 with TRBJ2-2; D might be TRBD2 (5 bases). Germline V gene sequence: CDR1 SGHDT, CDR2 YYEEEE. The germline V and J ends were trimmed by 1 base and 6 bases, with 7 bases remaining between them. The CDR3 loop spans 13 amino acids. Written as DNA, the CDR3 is TGTGCCAGCAGCTTGCGGCGGGCCGGGGAGCTGTTTTTT. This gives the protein CASSLRRAGELFF.

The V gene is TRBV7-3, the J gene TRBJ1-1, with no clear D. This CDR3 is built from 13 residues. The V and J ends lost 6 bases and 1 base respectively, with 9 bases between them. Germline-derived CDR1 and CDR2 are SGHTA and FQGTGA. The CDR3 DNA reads TGTGCCAGCAGTTTTCGCAGGAACACTGAAGCTTTCTTT. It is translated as CASSFRRNTEAFF.

CDR3 sequence: CASSEKGGPTEAFF. The DNA for the CDR3 is TGCGCCAGCAGTGAAAAAGGAGGACCCACTGAAGCTTTCTTT. The chain employs TRBV10-2 and TRBJ1-1; D gene uncertain. Germline values: CDR1 WSHSY, CDR2 SAAADI. The CDR3 is 14 amino acids. V dropped 3 bases and J dropped 4 bases, with 12 bases sitting between them.

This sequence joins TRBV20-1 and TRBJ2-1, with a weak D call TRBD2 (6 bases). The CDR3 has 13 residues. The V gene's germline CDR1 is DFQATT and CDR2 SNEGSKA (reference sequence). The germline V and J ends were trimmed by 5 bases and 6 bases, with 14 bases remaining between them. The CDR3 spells CSAGGGVGNEQFF. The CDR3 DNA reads TGCAGTGCTGGTGGCGGGGTGGGCAATGAGCAGTTCTTC.

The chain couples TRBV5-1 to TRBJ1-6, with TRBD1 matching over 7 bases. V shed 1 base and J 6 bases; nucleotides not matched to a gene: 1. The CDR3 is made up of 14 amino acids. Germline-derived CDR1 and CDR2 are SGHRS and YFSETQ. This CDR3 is CASSLPGGNSPLHF. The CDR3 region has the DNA TGCGCCAGCAGCTTGCCAGGGGGTAATTCACCCCTCCACTTT.

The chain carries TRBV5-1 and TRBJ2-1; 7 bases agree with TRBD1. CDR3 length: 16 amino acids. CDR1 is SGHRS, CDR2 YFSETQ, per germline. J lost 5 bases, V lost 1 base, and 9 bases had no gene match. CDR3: CASSLIVGGMDNEQFF. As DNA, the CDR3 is TGCGCCAGCAGCTTGATTGTAGGGGGCATGGACAATGAGCAGTTCTTC.

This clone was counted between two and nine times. The CDR3, as DNA: TGCGCCAGCAGCCAAGAGGCAGCACAGGGGTTTCAGCCCCAGCATTTT. Translated, it gives CASSQEAAQGFQPQHF. J is TRBJ1-5 and V is TRBV4-1; TRBD1 agrees at 7 bases. There are 16 residues in the CDR3. The trim removed 0 bases at V and 6 bases at J, leaving 8 bases unmatched. Germline V gene lookup returns CDR1 MGHRA and CDR2 YSYEKL.

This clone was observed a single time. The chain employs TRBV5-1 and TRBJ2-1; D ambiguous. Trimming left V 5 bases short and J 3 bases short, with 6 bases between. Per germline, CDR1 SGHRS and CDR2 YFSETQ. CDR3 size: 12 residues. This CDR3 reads CASRQNYNEQFF. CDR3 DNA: TGCGCCAGCAGACAGAACTACAATGAGCAGTTCTTC.

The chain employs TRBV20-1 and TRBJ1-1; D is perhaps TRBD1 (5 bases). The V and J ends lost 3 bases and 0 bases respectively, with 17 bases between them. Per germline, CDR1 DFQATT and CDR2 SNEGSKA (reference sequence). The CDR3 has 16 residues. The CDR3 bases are TGCAGTGCTAGTCCCAGACGGGCAGGGATGAACACTGAAGCTTTCTTT. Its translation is CSASPRRAGMNTEAFF.

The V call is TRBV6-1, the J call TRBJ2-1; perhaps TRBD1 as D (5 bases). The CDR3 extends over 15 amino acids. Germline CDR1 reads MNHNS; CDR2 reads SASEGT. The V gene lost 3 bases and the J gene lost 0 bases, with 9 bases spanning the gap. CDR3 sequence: CASSELQGSYNEQFF. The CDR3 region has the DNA TGTGCCAGCAGTGAGCTCCAGGGCTCCTACAATGAGCAGTTCTTC.

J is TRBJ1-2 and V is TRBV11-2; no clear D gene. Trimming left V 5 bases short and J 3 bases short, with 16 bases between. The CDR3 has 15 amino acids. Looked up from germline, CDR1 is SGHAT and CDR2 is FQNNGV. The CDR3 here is CASSPELHQDYGYTF. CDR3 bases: TGTGCCAGCAGCCCCGAGTTACACCAGGACTATGGCTACACCTTC.

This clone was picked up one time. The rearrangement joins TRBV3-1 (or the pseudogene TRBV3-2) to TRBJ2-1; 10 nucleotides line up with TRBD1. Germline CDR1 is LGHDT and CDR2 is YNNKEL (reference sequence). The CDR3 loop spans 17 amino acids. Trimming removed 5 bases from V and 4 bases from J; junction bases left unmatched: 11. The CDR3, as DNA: TGTGCCAGCAGCGTCAGAAGAGGGACAGGGGTTTACAATGAGCAGTTCTTC. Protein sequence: CASSVRRGTGVYNEQFF.

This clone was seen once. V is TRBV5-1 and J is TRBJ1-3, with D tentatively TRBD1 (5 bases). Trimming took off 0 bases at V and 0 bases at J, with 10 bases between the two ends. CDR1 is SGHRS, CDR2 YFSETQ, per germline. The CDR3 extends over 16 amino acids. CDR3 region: CASSLAGGDSGNTIYF. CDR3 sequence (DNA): TGCGCCAGCAGCTTGGCGGGGGGAGACTCTGGAAACACCATATATTTT.

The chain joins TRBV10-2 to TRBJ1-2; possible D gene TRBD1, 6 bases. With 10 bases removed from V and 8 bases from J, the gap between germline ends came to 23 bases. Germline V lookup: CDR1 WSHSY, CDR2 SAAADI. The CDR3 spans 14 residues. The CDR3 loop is CATNSQGSFKGYTF. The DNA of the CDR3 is TGCGCCACCAACTCGCAGGGGTCTTTTAAGGGCTACACCTTC.